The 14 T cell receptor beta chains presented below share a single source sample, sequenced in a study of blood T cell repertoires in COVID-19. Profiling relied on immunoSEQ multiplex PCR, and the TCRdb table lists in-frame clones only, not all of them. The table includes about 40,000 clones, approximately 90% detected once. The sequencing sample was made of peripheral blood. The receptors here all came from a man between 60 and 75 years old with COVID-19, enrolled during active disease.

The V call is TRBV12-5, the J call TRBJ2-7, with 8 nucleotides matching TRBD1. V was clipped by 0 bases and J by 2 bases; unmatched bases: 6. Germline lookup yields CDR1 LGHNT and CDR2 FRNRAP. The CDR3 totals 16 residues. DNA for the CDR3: TGTGCTAGTGGTTTGGTACTCGGGACAGGAACCTACGAGCAGTACTTC. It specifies CASGLVLGTGTYEQYF. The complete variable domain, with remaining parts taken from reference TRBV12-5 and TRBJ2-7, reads DARVTQTPRHKVTEMGQEVTMRCQPILGHNTVFWYRQTMMQGLELLAYFRNRAPLDDSGMPKDRFSAEMPDATLATLKIQPSEPRDSAVYFCASGLVLGTGTYEQYFGPGTRLTVT.

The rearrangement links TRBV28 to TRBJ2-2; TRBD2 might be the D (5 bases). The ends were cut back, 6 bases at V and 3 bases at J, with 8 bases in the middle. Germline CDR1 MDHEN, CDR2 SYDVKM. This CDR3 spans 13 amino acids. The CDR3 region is CASREEDTGELFF. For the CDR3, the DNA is TGTGCCAGCAGGGAGGAGGACACCGGGGAGCTGTTTTTT.

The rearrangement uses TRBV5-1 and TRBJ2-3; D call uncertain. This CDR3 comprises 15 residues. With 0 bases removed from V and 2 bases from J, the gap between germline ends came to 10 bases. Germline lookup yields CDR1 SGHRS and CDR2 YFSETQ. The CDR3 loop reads CASSLVYRTTDTQYF. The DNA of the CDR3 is TGCGCCAGCAGCTTGGTCTACAGAACCACAGATACGCAGTATTTT.

The CDR3 here is CAWALTRRPYNEQFF. The CDR3 DNA reads TGTGCCTGGGCCCTGACTAGGAGGCCCTACAATGAGCAGTTCTTC. The V gene is TRBV30, the J gene TRBJ2-1, with D maybe TRBD2 (6 bases). V lost 5 bases and J 2 bases, leaving 16 bases between the germline ends. The CDR3 contains 15 residues. From germline, CDR1 is GTSNPN and CDR2 SVGIG (reference sequence).

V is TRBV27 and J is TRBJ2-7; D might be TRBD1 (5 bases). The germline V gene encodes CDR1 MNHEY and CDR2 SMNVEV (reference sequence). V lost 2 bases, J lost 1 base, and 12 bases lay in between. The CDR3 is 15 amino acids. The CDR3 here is CASSLRLPGSYEQYF. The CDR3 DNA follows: TGTGCCAGCAGTTTACGGCTTCCAGGGTCCTACGAGCAGTACTTC.

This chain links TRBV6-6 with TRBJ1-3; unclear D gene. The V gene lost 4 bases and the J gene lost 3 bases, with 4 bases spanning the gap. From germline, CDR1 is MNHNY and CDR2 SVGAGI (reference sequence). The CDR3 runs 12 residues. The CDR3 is CASSSDGNTIYF. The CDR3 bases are TGTGCCAGCAGTTCAGATGGAAACACCATATATTTT.

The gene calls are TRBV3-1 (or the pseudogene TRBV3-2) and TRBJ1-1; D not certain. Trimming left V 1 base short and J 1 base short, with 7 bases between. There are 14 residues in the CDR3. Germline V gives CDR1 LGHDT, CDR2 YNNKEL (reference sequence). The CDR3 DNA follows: TGTGCCAGCAGCCAAGCGGGAGAGAACACTGAAGCTTTCTTT. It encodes CASSQAGENTEAFF.

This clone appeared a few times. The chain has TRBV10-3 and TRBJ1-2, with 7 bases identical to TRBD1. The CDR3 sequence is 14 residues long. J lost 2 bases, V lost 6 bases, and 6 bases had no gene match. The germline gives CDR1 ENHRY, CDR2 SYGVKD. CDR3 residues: CAISFRDSNYGYTF. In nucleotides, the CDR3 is TGTGCCATCAGCTTCCGGGACAGCAACTATGGCTACACCTTC.

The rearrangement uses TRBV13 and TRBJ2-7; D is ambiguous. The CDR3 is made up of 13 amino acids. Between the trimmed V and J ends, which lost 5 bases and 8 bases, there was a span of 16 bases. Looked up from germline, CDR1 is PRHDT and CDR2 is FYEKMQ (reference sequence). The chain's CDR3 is CASSKPPTEQQYF. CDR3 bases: TGTGCCAGCAGCAAACCACCTACGGAGCAGCAGTACTTC.

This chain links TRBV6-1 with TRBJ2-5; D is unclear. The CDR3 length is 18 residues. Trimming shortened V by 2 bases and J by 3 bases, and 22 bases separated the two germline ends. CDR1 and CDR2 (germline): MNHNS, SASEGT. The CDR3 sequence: CASSEWVRPGSSEETQYF. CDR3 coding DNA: TGTGCCAGCAGTGAATGGGTACGCCCCGGGTCATCAGAAGAGACCCAGTACTTC.

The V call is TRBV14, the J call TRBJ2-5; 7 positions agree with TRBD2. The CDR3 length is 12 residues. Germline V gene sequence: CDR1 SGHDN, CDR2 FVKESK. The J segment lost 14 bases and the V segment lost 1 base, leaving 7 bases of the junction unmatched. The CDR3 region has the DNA TGTGCCAGCAGCCAAGTACTCGGGAGGCTCTACTTC. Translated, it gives CASSQVLGRLYF.

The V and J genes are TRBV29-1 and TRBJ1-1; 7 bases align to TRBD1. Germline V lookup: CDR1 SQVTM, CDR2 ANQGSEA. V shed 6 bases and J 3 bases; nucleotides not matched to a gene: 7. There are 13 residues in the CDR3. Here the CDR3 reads CSVSTGKDTEAFF. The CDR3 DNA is TGCAGCGTATCGACAGGGAAGGACACTGAAGCTTTCTTT.

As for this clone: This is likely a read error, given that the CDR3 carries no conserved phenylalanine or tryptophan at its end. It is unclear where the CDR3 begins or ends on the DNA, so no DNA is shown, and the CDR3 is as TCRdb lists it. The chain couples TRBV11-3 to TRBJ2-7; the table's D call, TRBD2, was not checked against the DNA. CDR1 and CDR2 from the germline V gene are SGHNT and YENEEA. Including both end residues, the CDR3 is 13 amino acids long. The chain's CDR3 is CASSLAAWEDQAL.

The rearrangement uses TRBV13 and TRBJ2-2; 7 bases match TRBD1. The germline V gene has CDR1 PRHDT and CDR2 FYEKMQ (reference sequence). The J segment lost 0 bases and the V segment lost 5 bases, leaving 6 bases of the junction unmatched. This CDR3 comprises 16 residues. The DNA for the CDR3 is TGTGCCAGCAGCATCGGACAGGTTTCGAACACCGGGGAGCTGTTTTTT. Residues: CASSIGQVSNTGELFF.